This TCR beta chain was documented in a study of T cell repertoires in cytomegalovirus infection. Looking at the study overall: HLA-B-restricted CMV epitopes that are well studied were used alongside recently identified HLA-C-restricted ones. It can be stated that public TCR beta signatures indicated CMV infection as well as a matching HLA type.

TCRdb re-analysed the reads in MiXCR, keeping a single row per CDR3 protein. Of hundreds of thousands of distinct CDR3 sequences in the sample, 30% to 35% were seen once. Germline V CDR1 and CDR2: SGHTA, FQGNSA. Trimming removed 5 bases from V and 2 bases from J; junction bases left unmatched: 10. CDR3 length equals 16 residues. At least ten counts were recorded for this clonotype. Its antigen is not identified. The clonotype originates from a human donor in good health (CMV status not recorded). Some clones in this sample may be carry-over from other donors' samples. The sample was cultured CD8+ T cells from PBMCs, taken from culture after CMV antigen stimulation. The chain is built from TRBV7-2 and TRBJ2-5; 8 nucleotides line up with TRBD2. Here the CDR3 reads CASSIPRGGRQETQYF. DNA of the CDR3: TGTGCCAGCAGCATACCCCGGGGGGGACGACAAGAGACCCAGTACTTC.